Below are 20 T cell receptor beta chains sequenced from a single sample in a study of T cells expressing NK-cell markers. TCRdb derives one entry per CDR3 protein from the 5' RACE reads, leaving out DNA. The table counts approximately 420,000 distinct CDR3 sequences; about 10% lies in the top ten. The specimen sequenced was blood T cells: a sorted CD56 or NKG2C T cell subset, CD4+ or CD8+ T cells, or bulk PBMC T cells (not recorded which). All receptors derive from a woman aged 45 to 65 in good health.

V gene TRBV27 combines with J gene TRBJ1-6. Germline lookup yields CDR1 MNHEY and CDR2 SMNVEV (reference sequence). The CDR3 runs to 12 residues. The CDR3 loop is CASSFERSPLHF.

The rearrangement uses TRBV5-5 and TRBJ2-1; TCRdb selects TRBD2, and the lack of DNA leaves this call unchecked. CDR3 length: 16 residues. Germline values: CDR1 SGHKS, CDR2 YYEKEE (reference sequence). The chain's CDR3 is CASSLETGPLGNEQFF.

The chain combines TRBV29-1 with TRBJ2-1; the TRBD2 assignment by TCRdb is unverifiable without DNA. The CDR3 is 13 amino acids. The germline gives CDR1 SQVTM, CDR2 ANQGSEA. Here the CDR3 reads CSVTGTSLNEQFF.

The chain has TRBV14 and TRBJ2-3; with no DNA, the TCRdb D assignment of TRBD1 cannot be verified. The CDR3 totals 17 residues. Germline V gene data show CDR1 as SGHDN and CDR2 as FVKESK. The CDR3 is CASSQDNLKGGTDTQYF. The full variable domain, with the rest looked up from reference TRBV14 and TRBJ2-3, is EAGVTQFPSHSVIEKGQTVTLRCDPISGHDNLYWYRRVMGKEIKFLLHFVKESKQDESGMPNNRFLAERTGGTYSTLKVQPAELEDSGVYFCASSQDNLKGGTDTQYFGPGTRLTVL.

The genes are TRBV2 and TRBJ2-3; TCRdb selects TRBD2, and the lack of DNA leaves this call unchecked. The germline V gene encodes CDR1 SNHLY and CDR2 FYNNEI. The CDR3 covers 14 residues. The CDR3: CASTAASGTDTQYF.

V is TRBV5-1 and J is TRBJ1-2; TCRdb's D call, TRBD1, is unchecked because there is no DNA. Germline V gene data show CDR1 as SGHRS and CDR2 as YFSETQ. This CDR3 has 15 residues. CDR3 loop: CASSPGQSTNYGYTF. Full variable domain (missing parts from reference TRBV5-1 and TRBJ1-2): KAGVTQTPRYLIKTRGQQVTLSCSPISGHRSVSWYQQTPGQGLQFLFEYFSETQRNKGNFPGRFSGRQFSNSRSEMNVSTLELGDSALYLCASSPGQSTNYGYTFGSGTRLTVV.

This sequence joins TRBV11-2 and TRBJ2-1; TCRdb's assignment of TRBD1 cannot be checked, as there is no DNA. The germline CDR1 and CDR2 sequences are SGHAT and FQNNGV. This CDR3 spans 15 amino acids. The CDR3 loop reads CASSWGRGLNNEQFF.

The chain carries TRBV19 and TRBJ2-6. Per germline, CDR1 LNHDA and CDR2 SQIVND (reference sequence). The CDR3 has 19 amino acids. The CDR3 protein is CASSIIGLTISSGANVLTF. Using reference TRBV19 and TRBJ2-6 for the parts outside the CDR3, the full variable domain is DGGITQSPKYLFRKEGQNVTLSCEQNLNHDAMYWYRQDPGQGLRLIYYSQIVNDFQKGDIAEGYSVSREKKESFPLTVTSAQKNPTAFYLCASSIIGLTISSGANVLTFGAGSRLTVL.

The chain carries TRBV6-2 or TRBV6-3 and TRBJ2-1; TCRdb lists TRBD2, though no DNA is available to test this call. Looked up from germline, CDR1 is MNHEY and CDR2 is SVGEGT. The CDR3 totals 17 residues. The CDR3 loop reads CASSYPLGLAGVNEQFF.

The chain recombines TRBV6-5 with TRBJ2-3. From germline, CDR1 is MNHEY and CDR2 SVGAGI. This CDR3 contains 14 residues. The CDR3 loop is CASSSVVEEDTQYF.

The V call is TRBV4-1, the J call TRBJ2-2; the TRBD1 assignment by TCRdb is unverifiable without DNA. CDR1 MGHRA and CDR2 YSYEKL come from the germline V gene. The CDR3 contains 16 residues. The CDR3: CASSRAGRPNTGELFF.

The chain uses TRBV5-1 and TRBJ1-6. This CDR3 region has 13 residues. CDR1 is SGHRS, CDR2 YFSETQ, per germline. This chain's CDR3 is CASSLVLDSPLHF.

The chain links TRBV12-5 to TRBJ1-4; lacking DNA, the TRBD1 call made by TCRdb goes unchecked. This CDR3 comprises 17 residues. In germline, CDR1 is LGHNT, CDR2 FRNRAP. CDR3 protein: CASGLAEGTTTNEKLFF.

This sequence joins TRBV20-1 and TRBJ2-2; as DNA is missing, the TRBD1 call by TCRdb cannot be tested. CDR1 is DFQATT, CDR2 SNEGSKA, per germline (reference sequence). The CDR3 is 18 residues long. The chain's CDR3 is CSARVPPFADANTGELFF.

The V and J genes are TRBV4-1 and TRBJ1-2. From germline, CDR1 is MGHRA and CDR2 YSYEKL. The CDR3 length is 16 residues. CDR3 sequence: CASSQEVIPKPWGYTF.

The V call is TRBV2, the J call TRBJ2-1; TCRdb calls TRBD2, which cannot be checked without DNA. The CDR3 contains 16 residues. Germline CDR1 SNHLY, CDR2 FYNNEI. The CDR3 sequence is CASSAQLAGGPHEQFF.

The chain links TRBV4-1 to TRBJ2-2; TCRdb indicates TRBD2, and absent DNA this call remains unverified. Germline V gene lookup returns CDR1 MGHRA and CDR2 YSYEKL. The CDR3 totals 16 residues. The CDR3 loop reads CASSRHVAGGGGELFF.

The V gene is TRBV6-1, the J gene TRBJ1-1; the D gene TCRdb calls, TRBD1, cannot be checked with no DNA. The germline V gene encodes CDR1 MNHNS and CDR2 SASEGT. The CDR3 is made up of 13 amino acids. CDR3: CASSGEMNTEAFF.

The chain has TRBV14 and TRBJ2-7; TCRdb's D gene call, TRBD1, goes unchecked for lack of DNA. CDR1 and CDR2 from the germline V gene are SGHDN and FVKESK. This CDR3 is 16 amino acids long. CDR3 residues: CASSYGQWLSSYEQYF. The variable domain in full, completed from reference TRBV14 and TRBJ2-7, reads EAGVTQFPSHSVIEKGQTVTLRCDPISGHDNLYWYRRVMGKEIKFLLHFVKESKQDESGMPNNRFLAERTGGTYSTLKVQPAELEDSGVYFCASSYGQWLSSYEQYFGPGTRLTVT.

The V call is TRBV6-1, the J call TRBJ1-5. The CDR3 length is 15 residues. The germline gives CDR1 MNHNS, CDR2 SASEGT. This CDR3 reads CASSEGVGLGLPQHF.